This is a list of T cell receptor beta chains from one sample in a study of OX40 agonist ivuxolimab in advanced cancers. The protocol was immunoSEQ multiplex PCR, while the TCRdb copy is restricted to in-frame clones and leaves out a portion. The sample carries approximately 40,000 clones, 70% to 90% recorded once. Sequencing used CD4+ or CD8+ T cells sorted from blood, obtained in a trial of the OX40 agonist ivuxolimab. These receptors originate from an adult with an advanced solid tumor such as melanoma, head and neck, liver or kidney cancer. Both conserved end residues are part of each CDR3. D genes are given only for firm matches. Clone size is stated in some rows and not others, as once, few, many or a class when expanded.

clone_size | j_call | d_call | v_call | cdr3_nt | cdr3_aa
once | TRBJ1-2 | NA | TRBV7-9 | TGTGCCAGCAGCTTAGCCTCCGGATCGCGCTACACCTTC | CASSLASGSRYTF
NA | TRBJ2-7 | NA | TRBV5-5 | TGTGCCAGCAGCTTGGGTCGGGGATCCTACGAGCAGTACTTC | CASSLGRGSYEQYF
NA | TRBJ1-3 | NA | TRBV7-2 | TGTGCCAGCAGCTTAGCTGTGACACCGGGAAACACCATATATTTT | CASSLAVTPGNTIYF
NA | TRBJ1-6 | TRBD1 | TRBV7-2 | TGTGCCAGCAGCGTTTACAGGGGATCCCTGCATAATTCACCCCTCCACTTT | CASSVYRGSLHNSPLHF
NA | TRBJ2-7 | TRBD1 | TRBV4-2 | TGTGCCAGCAGCGCCGGGACAGGGCTGGACGAGCAGTACTTC | CASSAGTGLDEQYF
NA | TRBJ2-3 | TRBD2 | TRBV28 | TGTGCCAGCAGTCCCGGACTAGCGGGGCTCACATCGCCAGATACGCAGTATTTT | CASSPGLAGLTSPDTQYF
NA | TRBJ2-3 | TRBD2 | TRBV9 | TGTGCCAGCAGCGTAGAACTAGCGGCAGATACGCAGTATTTT | CASSVELAADTQYF
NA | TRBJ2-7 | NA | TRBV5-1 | TGCGCCAGCAGCCCGGTCGTGGGCAGCTCCTACGAGCAGTACTTC | CASSPVVGSSYEQYF
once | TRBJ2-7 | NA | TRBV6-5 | TGTGCCAGCAGTTCATATCGCAGAAAAAGTGAGGAGTACTTC | CASSSYRRKSEEYF
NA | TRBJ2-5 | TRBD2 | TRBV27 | TGTGCCAGCAGTTTCACCGGGACTAGCGGCCAAGAGACCCAGTACTTC | CASSFTGTSGQETQYF
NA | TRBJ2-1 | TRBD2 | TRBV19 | TGTGCCAGTAGTACCTCAAAACTAGCGGGCCAGGGTGAGCAGTTCTTC | CASSTSKLAGQGEQFF
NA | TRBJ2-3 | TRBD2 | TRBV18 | TGTGCCAGCTCACTCGGGACTAGCGGGGACTGGTATTTT | CASSLGTSGDWYF
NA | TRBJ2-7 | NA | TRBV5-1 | TGCGCCAGCAGCTTGGGGCCCCTTAAGGAGCAGTACTTC | CASSLGPLKEQYF
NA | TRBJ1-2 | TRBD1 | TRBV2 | TGTGCCAGCACCCAACCAGAGGACAGGGGAGGAAACACCTTC | CASTQPEDRGGNTF
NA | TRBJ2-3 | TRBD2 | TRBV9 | TGTGCCAGCAGCCCATCGGGGGGGGGTAGCACAGATACGCAGTATTTT | CASSPSGGGSTDTQYF
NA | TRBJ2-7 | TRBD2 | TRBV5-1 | TGCGCCAGCAGCTCTGGGAGCGGGAGCCTCTCCTACGAGCAGTACTTC | CASSSGSGSLSYEQYF
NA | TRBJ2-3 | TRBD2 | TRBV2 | TGTGCCAGCAGTGAAGGGGGGGGTCCTTGGGATACGCAGTATTTT | CASSEGGGPWDTQYF
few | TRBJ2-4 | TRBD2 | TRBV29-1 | TGCAGCGTTTACGGACTAGCGGGAGGGCCGAGAAACATTCAGTACTTC | CSVYGLAGGPRNIQYF
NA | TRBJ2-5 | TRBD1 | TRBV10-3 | TGTGCCATCAGTGAGTCGTGGACAGGAGTGAGGGTAGAGACCCAGTACTTC | CAISESWTGVRVETQYF
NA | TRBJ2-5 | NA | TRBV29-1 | TGCAGCGTTGACAGGCCAGGAATTCAAGAGACCCAGTACTTC | CSVDRPGIQETQYF
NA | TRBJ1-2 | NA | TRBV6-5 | TGTGCCAGCAGTTTTGACAGTGGCTATGGCTACACCTTC | CASSFDSGYGYTF
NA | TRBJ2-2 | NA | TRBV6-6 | TGTGCCAGCACCCGGGGGGCGCAAACCGGGGAGCTGTTTTTT | CASTRGAQTGELFF
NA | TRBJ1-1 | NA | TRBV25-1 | TGTGCCAGCAGTGAATTCGACAGAACCTTAGAAGCTTTCTTT | CASSEFDRTLEAFF
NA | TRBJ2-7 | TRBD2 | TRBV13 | TGTGCCAGCAGCACGGGACTAGCGGGGGATTCCGGAGAGCAGTACTTC | CASSTGLAGDSGEQYF
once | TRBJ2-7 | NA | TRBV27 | TGTGCCAGCAGTTTTCCGGACGCAGTGGAGCAGTACTTC | CASSFPDAVEQYF
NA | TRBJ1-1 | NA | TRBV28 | TGTGCCAGCAGTTTACATCTGGGGGACTTCAACACTGAAGCTTTCTTT | CASSLHLGDFNTEAFF
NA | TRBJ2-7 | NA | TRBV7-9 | TGTGCCAGCAGCTTAGGGGGGTTTTACGACGAGCAGTACTTC | CASSLGGFYDEQYF
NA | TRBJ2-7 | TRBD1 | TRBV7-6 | TGTGCCAGCAGCTTAGAAACAGGGGACGAGCAGTACTTC | CASSLETGDEQYF
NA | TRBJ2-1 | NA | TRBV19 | TGTGCCAGTAGTATAGGCCTCAGAAGGGTCTCCTACAATGAGCAGTTCTTC | CASSIGLRRVSYNEQFF
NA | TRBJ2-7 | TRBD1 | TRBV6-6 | TGTGCCAGCAAGAAAGAGGGACAGGGAGAAAACGAGCAGTACTTC | CASKKEGQGENEQYF
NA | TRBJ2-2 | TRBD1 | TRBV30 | TGTGCCTGTTCGGGGACAGCCTACACCGGGGAGCTGTTTTTT | CACSGTAYTGELFF
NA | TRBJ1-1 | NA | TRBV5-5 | TGTGCCAGCAATTTCTGGGGTGTCAACACTGAAGCTTTCTTT | CASNFWGVNTEAFF
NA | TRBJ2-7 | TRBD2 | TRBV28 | TGTGCCAGCAGTACCCCGCTAGCGGAAGCCCCAACTTTCGGCTACGAGCAGTACTTC | CASSTPLAEAPTFGYEQYF
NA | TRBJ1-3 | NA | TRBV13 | TGTGCCAGCAGCTTATTGGGGGCGAGGGGAAACACCATATATTTT | CASSLLGARGNTIYF
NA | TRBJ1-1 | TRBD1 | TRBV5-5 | TGTGCCAGCAGCACAGGGGGCAAGACTGAAGCTTTCTTT | CASSTGGKTEAFF
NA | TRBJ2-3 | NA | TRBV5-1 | TGCGCCAGCAGCTTGGACTGGGTCACAGATACGCAGTATTTT | CASSLDWVTDTQYF
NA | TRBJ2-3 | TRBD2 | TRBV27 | TGTGCCAGCAGTGTGTTAGCGGGAGGGGCAGATACGCAGTATTTT | CASSVLAGGADTQYF
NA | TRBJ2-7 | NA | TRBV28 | TGTGCCAGCAGTTTCGCGACAGGAGCCTACGAGCAGTACTTC | CASSFATGAYEQYF
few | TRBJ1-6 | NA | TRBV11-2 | TGTGCCAGCAGCTTAAAATACGGGAATTCACCCCTCCACTTT | CASSLKYGNSPLHF
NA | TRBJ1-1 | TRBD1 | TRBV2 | TGTGCCAGCAGTCCCGGGACAGGGGGCTTGAACACTGAAGCTTTCTTT | CASSPGTGGLNTEAFF
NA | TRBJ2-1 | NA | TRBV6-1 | TGTGCCAGCATCCGCGGGGAAACCAATGAGCAGTTCTTC | CASIRGETNEQFF
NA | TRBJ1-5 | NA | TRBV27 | TGTGCCAGCAGTTTCGTTGGTAGCAATCAGCCCCAGCATTTT | CASSFVGSNQPQHF
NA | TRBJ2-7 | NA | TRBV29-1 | TGCAGCGTTGAGGGTACGTCAGGGGATCCCTACGAGCAGTACTTC | CSVEGTSGDPYEQYF
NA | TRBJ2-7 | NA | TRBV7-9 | TGTGCCAGCAGCTCTCTAGACGAGACCGAGCAGTACTTC | CASSSLDETEQYF